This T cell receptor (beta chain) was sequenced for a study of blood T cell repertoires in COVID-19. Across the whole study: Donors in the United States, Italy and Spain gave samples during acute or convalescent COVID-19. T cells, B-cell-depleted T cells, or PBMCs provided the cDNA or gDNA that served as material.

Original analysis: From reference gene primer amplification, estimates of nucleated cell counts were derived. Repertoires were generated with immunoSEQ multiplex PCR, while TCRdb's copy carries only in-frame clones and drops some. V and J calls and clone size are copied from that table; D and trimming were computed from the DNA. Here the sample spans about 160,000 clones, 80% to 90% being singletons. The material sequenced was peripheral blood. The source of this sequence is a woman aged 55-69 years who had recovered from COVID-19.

The CDR3 sequence is CASSSGTGGLRAFF. CDR3 nucleotides: TGTGCCAGCAGCTCCGGGACAGGGGGCTTGAGGGCTTTCTTT. The chain carries TRBV7-2 and TRBJ1-1, with TRBD1 matching over 12 bases. The CDR3 is made up of 14 amino acids. With V trimmed by 4 bases and J by 11 bases, 8 bases remained unmatched. Germline lookup yields CDR1 SGHTA and CDR2 FQGNSA.